The rows below give T cell receptor beta chains drawn from one sample of a study of T-cell memory formation after mild COVID-19. TCRdb called the 5' RACE reads again in MiXCR, with one record for every CDR3 protein. The sample holds about 390,000 distinct CDR3 sequences, more than 20% seen once. What was sequenced was PBMCs or a T cell subset sorted from them (not recorded which). The receptor source for this set is an adult woman who had mild COVID-19 (a few samples of this study predate the infection). Cell type and time point are not known. The CDR3 runs from the conserved cysteine through the conserved F or W. D genes are given only for firm matches. Some rows have no size entry. The others give once, few or many, or a class for an expanded clone.

TRBV9	few	TRBJ2-1	NA	TGTGCCAGCATGTCCAGGGCCGATGAGCAGTTCTTC	CASMSRADEQFF
TRBV7-9	NA	TRBJ2-3	TRBD2	TGTGCCAGCAGCCTACGGACTAGCGCCGGCGGGGATACGCAGTATTTT	CASSLRTSAGGDTQYF
TRBV10-3	few	TRBJ1-1	NA	TGTGCCATCAGTGAACGAGGGAACACTGAAGCTTTCTTT	CAISERGNTEAFF
TRBV3-1	few	TRBJ2-3	NA	TGTGCCAGCAGCCAAGATCGGAGGGGCACAGATACGCAGTATTTT	CASSQDRRGTDTQYF
TRBV7-3	few	TRBJ2-5	TRBD2	TGTGCCAGCAGCCCCATGGGCGGGGGAAAAGAGACCCAGTACTTC	CASSPMGGGKETQYF
TRBV19	NA	TRBJ1-1	NA	TGTGCCAGTACACCGGGACGAGGGAACACTGAAGCTTTCTTT	CASTPGRGNTEAFF
TRBV25-1	many	TRBJ2-7	NA	TGTGCCAGCAGTGAAGTTGGGGTCCACGAGCAGTACTTC	CASSEVGVHEQYF
TRBV6-6	few	TRBJ1-5	NA	TGTGCCAGCAGTTACCCGATCTGGGTAGATTTTGGCAATCAGCCCCAGCATTTT	CASSYPIWVDFGNQPQHF
TRBV13	few	TRBJ2-7	TRBD1	TGTGCCAGCAGCCTTGGACAGGGGGATTTCGAGCAGTACTTC	CASSLGQGDFEQYF
TRBV6-6	few	TRBJ2-5	NA	TGTGCCAGCAGTTACCTAAGGGGGCAAGAGACCCAGTACTTC	CASSYLRGQETQYF
TRBV2	NA	TRBJ1-1	NA	TGTGCCAGCAGTGGCAGGACAGCGACAATGACGAACACTGAAGCTTTCTTT	CASSGRTATMTNTEAFF
TRBV7-9	NA	TRBJ2-1	TRBD2	TGTGCCAGCAGCTCCGTCGGGACTAGCAACTATGAGCAGTTCTTC	CASSSVGTSNYEQFF
TRBV9	few	TRBJ2-7	NA	TGTGCCAGCAGCGTACATGATAGGGTCTACGAGCAGTACTTC	CASSVHDRVYEQYF
TRBV7-2	NA	TRBJ2-6	NA	TGTGCCAGCAGCTTAGATCGCTCTGGGGCCAACGTCCTGACTTTC	CASSLDRSGANVLTF
TRBV12-3/TRBV12-4	many	TRBJ1-2	TRBD1	TGTGCCAGCAGACGACAGGGGAACTATGGCTACACCTTC	CASRRQGNYGYTF
TRBV10-3	few	TRBJ1-1	NA	TGTGCCATCAGTGGGGGTATCTCGGATTTGGTAACTGAAGCTTTCTTT	CAISGGISDLVTEAFF
TRBV24-1	few	TRBJ2-2	NA	TGTGCCACCAGTGATCGTACGAGGGGCACCGGGGAGCTGTTTTTT	CATSDRTRGTGELFF
TRBV7-2	few	TRBJ1-4	TRBD1	TGTGCCAGCAGCTCCACCGGGACAGGGGGCGGAAAACTGTTTTTT	CASSSTGTGGGKLFF
TRBV5-1	few	TRBJ2-6	NA	TGCGCCAGCAGCTTGGAATCTGGGGCCAACGTCCTGACTTTC	CASSLESGANVLTF
TRBV12-3/TRBV12-4	few	TRBJ1-4	NA	TGTGCCAGCAGTCCGACACTAGGGGGTATGGATGAAAAACTGTTTTTT	CASSPTLGGMDEKLFF
TRBV7-3	NA	TRBJ1-2	TRBD1	TGTGCCAGCACCTCCGGGGTTCAGGGGGTCTATGGCTACACCTTC	CASTSGVQGVYGYTF
TRBV9	few	TRBJ1-3	NA	TGTGCGAGCAGGGCTGGAAACACCATATATTTT	CASRAGNTIYF
TRBV7-2	few	TRBJ2-7	TRBD2	TGTGCCAGCAGCACCAGACTAGCCCGCTCCTACGAGCAGTACTTC	CASSTRLARSYEQYF
TRBV11-3	NA	TRBJ2-1	TRBD2	TGTGCCAGCAGCTTTAGCGGGAGCAGCGATCCGTTCTTC	CASSFSGSSDPFF
TRBV7-6	NA	TRBJ1-2	NA	TGTGCCAGCAGCTCGGGACGGGAACCCTATGGCTACACCTTC	CASSSGREPYGYTF
TRBV2	NA	TRBJ2-2	NA	TGTGCCAGCAGGTTCGGCCGCGCGAACACCGGGGAGCTGTTTTTT	CASRFGRANTGELFF
TRBV24-1	many	TRBJ2-5	TRBD2	TGTGCCACCAGTGACTCGGGACTAGCGGGTAGCGCGGAGACCCAGTACTTC	CATSDSGLAGSAETQYF
TRBV12-3/TRBV12-4	NA	TRBJ2-6	NA	TGTGCCAGCGACTTTTCTGGGGCCAACGTCCTGACTTTC	CASDFSGANVLTF
TRBV5-6	few	TRBJ2-7	TRBD2	TGTGCCAGCAGCTGGGGACTAGCGGGGTCCAGCTCCTACGAGCAGTACTTC	CASSWGLAGSSSYEQYF
TRBV15	few	TRBJ2-5	TRBD1	TGTGCCACCAGGATTGGACAGGGACAAGAGACCCAGTACTTC	CATRIGQGQETQYF
TRBV18	few	TRBJ2-7	TRBD1	TGTGCCAGCTCCTTAATGACAGGGATCGACGAGCAGTACTTC	CASSLMTGIDEQYF